This T cell receptor (beta chain) emerged from a study of T cell responses to AZD1222 COVID-19 vaccine. This clone was seen more than once but under ten times. The antigen is undetermined. Repertoires were generated with immunoSEQ multiplex PCR, while TCRdb's copy carries only in-frame clones and drops some. This table holds some 130,000 clones, approximately 80% found once. Whole-study findings and limits: The CD4 TCRs associated with vaccination extended across spike and predominated at 160-218 and 743-854. Only six people who got AZD1222 tested seropositive at baseline. An increase in Spike-specific TCR breadth and depth was observed after two AZD1222 doses.

Germline trimming cut 5 bases from V and 5 bases from J; bases unmatched to any gene: 18. This CDR3 has 19 amino acids. In germline, CDR1 is SGHAT, CDR2 FQNNGV. The rearrangement uses TRBV11-2 and TRBJ2-2, with 9 positions matching TRBD1. The receptor's source is an adult in good health. The specimen comprised peripheral blood, sampled on day 0 of AZD1222 vaccination. The CDR3 sequence is CASSPFAAGQGTVTGELFF. The CDR3 nucleotides read TGTGCCAGCAGCCCATTCGCGGCGGGACAGGGTACAGTGACCGGGGAGCTGTTTTTT.